This is a list of T cell receptor beta chains from one sample in a study of cytomegalovirus exposure and HLA in healthy donors. Repertoires were generated with immunoSEQ multiplex PCR, while TCRdb's copy carries only in-frame clones and drops some. The table lists some 180,000 clones, 65% to 90% of them singletons, with under 3% in the top ten. Source material: PBMCs. All receptors derive from a male donor in good health and CMV-seronegative. Both conserved end residues are trimmed from each CDR3. Fields, in order: J gene, V gene, CDR3 protein.

>TRBJ1-5|TRBV7-9
ASSLEGGPQPQH
>TRBJ2-7|TRBV19
ASSMGQGPAYEQY
>TRBJ1-2|TRBV11-2
ASSPLGTAYGYT
>TRBJ1-6|TRBV6-4
ASSGQGMVSPLH
>TRBJ2-1|TRBV15
ATSRGLAGAHNEQF
>TRBJ1-6|TRBV6-5
ASSYSQGLGMPLH
>TRBJ2-5|TRBV6-6
ASSYRETQY
>TRBJ1-1|TRBV25-1
ASRNAGGLNTEAF
>TRBJ1-5|TRBV5-1
ASKFDLGGQPQH
>TRBJ2-5|TRBV7-7
ASSLSSGGTETQY
>TRBJ1-4|TRBV11-2
ASSPDSRQGRIEKLF
>TRBJ2-7|TRBV5-5
ASSLESRGREQY
>TRBJ2-2|TRBV6-6
ASSWGGGNTGELF
>TRBJ2-1|TRBV30
ARSGGAREQF
>TRBJ2-7|TRBV7-2
ASSLVQETYEQY
>TRBJ2-7|TRBV6-6
ASTLGVAYEQY
>TRBJ1-4|TRBV4-3
ASSQGAGPAEKLF
>TRBJ2-6|TRBV18
ASSQLKQGIGANVLT
>TRBJ2-7|TRBV15
ATSRDPLRLRDEQY
>TRBJ1-6|TRBV19
AGGPTGSNSPLH
>TRBJ2-7|TRBV5-1
ASSLGLEGREQY
>TRBJ1-5|TRBV5-5
ASSSQQGGGQPQH
>TRBJ2-3|TRBV5-1
ASSLATGLAADTQY
>TRBJ1-2|TRBV4-3
ASSQGSGGPGDGYT
>TRBJ1-1|TRBV11-1
ASSLVRDRRRTTEAF
>TRBJ1-4|TRBV6-5
ASSYTARSEKLF
>TRBJ2-7|TRBV15
ATSRLQGALNEQY
>TRBJ2-7|TRBV27
ASSLFPGDSGEQY
>TRBJ1-6|TRBV5-4
ASSLARGAGWSPLH
>TRBJ2-2|TRBV5-4
ASSLELHPGELF
>TRBJ2-3|TRBV10-1
ASSLGGGGHSTDTQY
>TRBJ2-7|TRBV4-1
ASSHADGGGPRSYEQY
>TRBJ2-3|TRBV5-1
ASSLAVDTDTQY
>TRBJ1-2|TRBV5-1
ASSLGQGVYGYT
>TRBJ1-1|TRBV9
ASSVSSVNTEAF
>TRBJ2-7|TRBV11-2
ASSLGASRIHEQY
>TRBJ1-1|TRBV19
ASSISVYTEAF
>TRBJ1-1|TRBV6-5
ASSYVKGAEAF
>TRBJ2-5|TRBV2
ASSSQQGLQETQY
>TRBJ2-1|TRBV6-5
ASSMGQPYNEQF
>TRBJ2-2|TRBV23-1
ASRGGLPGPTNTGELF
>TRBJ1-5|TRBV6-1
ASSLPSVGAEPQH
>TRBJ1-5|TRBV2
ASRVTGNQPQH
>TRBJ2-4|TRBV7-9
ASSLGPVAKNIQY
>TRBJ1-3|TRBV4-1
ASSQQGTGNTIY
>TRBJ2-7|TRBV7-8
ASSLIGLAYEQY
>TRBJ1-5|TRBV6-6
ASCTQGDNQPQH
>TRBJ1-2|TRBV4-1
ASSQEGQGFRGYT
>TRBJ2-7|TRBV5-4
ASSLARASGGYEQY
>TRBJ1-1|TRBV7-2
ASSSGLTNTEAF
>TRBJ2-5|TRBV7-9
ASSLGDRRQETQY
>TRBJ1-2|TRBV10-3
AISEEGGQSYGYT
>TRBJ1-1|TRBV7-6
ASSLTGQTEAF
>TRBJ1-6|TRBV6-1
ASRVSSYNSPLH
>TRBJ1-5|TRBV5-1
ASSLAVNQPQH
>TRBJ2-7|TRBV7-2
ASSLAAGDYYEQY
>TRBJ2-1|TRBV29-1
SVGGSSYNEQF
>TRBJ2-6|TRBV5-1
ASSRLSQGSSGANVLT
>TRBJ2-5|TRBV7-8
ASSLRTRGRGGANQETQY
>TRBJ2-5|TRBV2
ASSDRGIRQETQY